These 14 T cell receptor beta chains were all obtained from the same sample, sequenced in a study of T cell responses to AZD1222 COVID-19 vaccine. Clones were sequenced by immunoSEQ multiplex PCR, and TCRdb holds only the in-frame ones, with some missing. The table has about 110,000 clones, about 86% seen once. The source was peripheral blood, collected on day 0 of AZD1222 vaccination. The receptors were gathered from an adult in good health.

The gene calls are TRBV6-6 and TRBJ1-3, with 10 bases aligning to TRBD1. The V gene end was trimmed by 2 bases and the J gene end by 0 bases; junction bases not matched to a gene: 1. Germline V gives CDR1 MNHNY, CDR2 SVGAGI (reference sequence). The CDR3 runs to 16 residues. The chain's CDR3 is CASSYRTGGSGNTIYF. The DNA of the CDR3 is TGTGCCAGCAGTTACAGGACAGGGGGCTCTGGAAACACCATATATTTT.

Only one count was recorded for this clone. V and J are TRBV28 and TRBJ2-3; D may be TRBD1 (5 bases). Germline V gene lookup returns CDR1 MDHEN and CDR2 SYDVKM. The CDR3 sequence is 13 residues long. V lost 6 bases and J 1 base, leaving 8 bases between the germline ends. The CDR3 protein is CASSGRGTDTQYF. DNA for the CDR3: TGTGCCAGCAGCGGCAGGGGCACAGATACGCAGTATTTT.

CDR3 DNA sequence: TGTGCCAGCAGTTCCGCGGGGGAAGGGAACTATGGCTACACCTTC. Residues: CASSSAGEGNYGYTF. The chain employs TRBV28 and TRBJ1-2, with D tentatively TRBD1 (5 bases). With 4 bases removed from V and 2 bases from J, the gap between germline ends came to 14 bases. Germline CDR1 and CDR2: MDHEN and SYDVKM. This CDR3 comprises 15 residues.

This clone has a single count. This sequence joins TRBV30 and TRBJ1-4, with 8 bases fitting TRBD1. The CDR3 is 12 amino acids. Germline assignment: CDR1 GTSNPN and CDR2 SVGIG (reference sequence). V dropped 5 bases and J dropped 7; count of bases not matched to a gene: 3. The chain's CDR3 is CAWGQGFEKLFF. As DNA, the CDR3 is TGTGCCTGGGGACAGGGTTTTGAAAAACTGTTTTTT.

The chain carries TRBV14 and TRBJ1-6; D is perhaps TRBD1 (6 bases). V shed 4 bases and J shed 11 bases, with 12 bases lying between them. The CDR3 sequence is 13 residues long. Germline V gene lookup returns CDR1 SGHDN and CDR2 FVKESK. CDR3 protein: CASSPRTAPPLHF. The CDR3 nucleotides are TGTGCCAGCAGCCCGCGGACAGCTCCACCCCTCCACTTT.

V is TRBV5-1 and J is TRBJ2-1; no clear D. The length of the CDR3 is 14 residues. Looked up from germline, CDR1 is SGHRS and CDR2 is YFSETQ. Trimming cost V 4 bases and J 5 bases, with 13 bases left between them. CDR3 sequence reads: CASSIENTNNEQFF. In nucleotides, the CDR3 is TGCGCCAGCAGCATAGAAAATACTAACAATGAGCAGTTCTTC.

The chain joins TRBV5-6 to TRBJ1-3; no clear D gene. The germline V gene has CDR1 SGHDT and CDR2 YYEEEE. Deletions cut 0 bases from V and 1 base from J, with 8 bases between. CDR3 size: 15 residues. The CDR3 spells CASSLVGWSGNTIYF. DNA for the CDR3: TGTGCCAGCAGCTTGGTGGGGTGGTCTGGAAACACCATATATTTT.

This rearrangement joins TRBV3-1 (or the pseudogene TRBV3-2) to TRBJ2-7, with D maybe TRBD2 (6 bases). The CDR3 sequence is 13 residues long. Germline values: CDR1 LGHDT, CDR2 YNNKEL (reference sequence). The V end was cut by 1 base, the J end by 7 bases, with 11 bases between. CDR3 protein: CASSQGREREQYF. CDR3 bases: TGTGCCAGCAGCCAAGGGAGGGAGAGGGAGCAGTACTTC.

With regard to this clone: This sample includes further DNA sequences coding for the same CDR3. This chain connects TRBV28 to TRBJ1-5; no reliable D call. The CDR3 length is 12 residues. Germline CDR1 MDHEN, CDR2 SYDVKM. With 8 bases removed from V and 1 base from J, the gap between germline ends came to 6 bases. The CDR3 nucleotides are TGTGCCAGCCGAGGGAGCAATCAGCCCCAGCATTTT. Protein product: CASRGSNQPQHF.

This chain joins TRBV5-5 and TRBJ1-2, with D maybe TRBD1 (5 bases). The CDR3 has 14 amino acids. Between the trimmed V and J ends, which lost 7 bases and 7 bases, there was a span of 20 bases. Germline V gives CDR1 SGHKS, CDR2 YYEKEE (reference sequence). The chain's CDR3 is CASRYWGEMGGYTF. The CDR3 DNA is TGTGCCAGCCGATACTGGGGGGAGATGGGTGGCTACACCTTC.

This clone was detected once. The V call is TRBV5-6, the J call TRBJ1-4, with D perhaps matching TRBD1 (6 bases). This CDR3 region has 15 residues. CDR1 is SGHDT and CDR2 is YYEEEE in the germline V gene. Trimming left V 6 bases short and J 0 bases short, with 12 bases between. In DNA, the CDR3 is TGTGCCAGCACCACTCGGACAGCAACTAATGAAAAACTGTTTTTT. Protein sequence: CASTTRTATNEKLFF.

The CDR3 DNA reads as TGTGCCAGCAGTCACAGGGGGGGGCCCCAGCATTTT. It specifies CASSHRGGPQHF. The V and J genes are TRBV6-5 and TRBJ1-5; TRBD1 matches 8 bases. V lost 5 bases, J lost 9 bases, and 3 bases stayed unmatched. Germline V gene lookup returns CDR1 MNHEY and CDR2 SVGAGI. The CDR3 has 12 residues.

V and J are TRBV6-5 and TRBJ2-3, with 7 bases lining up with TRBD2. This CDR3 is built from 15 residues. Germline lookup yields CDR1 MNHEY and CDR2 SVGAGI. J was trimmed by 4 bases and V by 6 bases; bases with no gene match: 10. CDR3 in DNA: TGTGCCAGCAGCGCCGTGGGGGGGGTGCCAGATACGCAGTATTTT. Translated: CASSAVGGVPDTQYF.

The genes are TRBV24-1 and TRBJ1-2; D ambiguous. Germline V lookup: CDR1 KGHDR, CDR2 SFDVKD. V lost 4 bases to trimming and J lost 4 bases, with 15 bases between them. This CDR3 has 15 residues. CDR3 region: CATSDSTLGPYGYTF. The CDR3, as DNA: TGTGCCACCAGTGACTCGACCCTAGGACCCTATGGCTACACCTTC.